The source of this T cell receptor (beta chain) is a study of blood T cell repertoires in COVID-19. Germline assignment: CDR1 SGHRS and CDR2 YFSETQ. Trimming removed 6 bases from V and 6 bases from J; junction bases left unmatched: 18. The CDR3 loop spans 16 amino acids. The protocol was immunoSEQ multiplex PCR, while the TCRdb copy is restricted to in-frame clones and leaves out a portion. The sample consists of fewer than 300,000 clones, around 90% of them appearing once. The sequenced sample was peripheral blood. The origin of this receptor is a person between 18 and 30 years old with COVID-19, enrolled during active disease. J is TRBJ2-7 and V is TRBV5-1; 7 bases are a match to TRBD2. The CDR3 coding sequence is TGCGCCAGCACCACCCGAAAGGCGGGAGTCGACCTCGAGCAGTACTTC. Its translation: CASTTRKAGVDLEQYF. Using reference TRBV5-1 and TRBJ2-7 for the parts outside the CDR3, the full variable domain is KAGVTQTPRYLIKTRGQQVTLSCSPISGHRSVSWYQQTPGQGLQFLFEYFSETQRNKGNFPGRFSGRQFSNSRSEMNVSTLELGDSALYLCASTTRKAGVDLEQYFGPGTRLTVT.